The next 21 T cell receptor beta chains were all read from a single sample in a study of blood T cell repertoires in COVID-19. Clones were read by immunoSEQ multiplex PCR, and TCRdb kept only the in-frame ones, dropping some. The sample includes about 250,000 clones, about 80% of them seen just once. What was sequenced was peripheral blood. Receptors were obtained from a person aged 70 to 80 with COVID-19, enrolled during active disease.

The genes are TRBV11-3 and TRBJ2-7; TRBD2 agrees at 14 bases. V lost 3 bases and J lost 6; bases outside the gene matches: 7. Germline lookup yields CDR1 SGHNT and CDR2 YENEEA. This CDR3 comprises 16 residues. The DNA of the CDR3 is TGTGCCAGCAGCTTGGGAAAAGGACTAGCGGGAGGCGAGCAGTACTTC. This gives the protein CASSLGKGLAGGEQYF.

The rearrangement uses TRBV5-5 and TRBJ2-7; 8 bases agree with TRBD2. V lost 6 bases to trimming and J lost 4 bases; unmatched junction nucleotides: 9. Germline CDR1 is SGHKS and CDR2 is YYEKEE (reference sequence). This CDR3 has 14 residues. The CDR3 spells CASKPGSGIYEQYF. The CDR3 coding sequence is TGTGCCAGCAAACCGGGTAGCGGGATTTACGAGCAGTACTTC.

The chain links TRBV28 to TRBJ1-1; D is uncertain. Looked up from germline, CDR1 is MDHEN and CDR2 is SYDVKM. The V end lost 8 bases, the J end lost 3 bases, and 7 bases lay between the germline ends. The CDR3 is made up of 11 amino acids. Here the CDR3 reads CASLEYTEAFF. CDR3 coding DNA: TGTGCCAGCTTAGAATACACTGAAGCTTTCTTT.

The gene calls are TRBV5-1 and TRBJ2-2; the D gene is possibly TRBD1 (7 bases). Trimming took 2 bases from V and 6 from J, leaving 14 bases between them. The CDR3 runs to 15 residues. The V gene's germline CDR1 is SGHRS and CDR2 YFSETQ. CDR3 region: CASSFGGGGSGELFF. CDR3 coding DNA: TGCGCCAGCAGCTTCGGAGGGGGCGGGTCCGGGGAGCTGTTTTTT. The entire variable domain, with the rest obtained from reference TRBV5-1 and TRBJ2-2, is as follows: KAGVTQTPRYLIKTRGQQVTLSCSPISGHRSVSWYQQTPGQGLQFLFEYFSETQRNKGNFPGRFSGRQFSNSRSEMNVSTLELGDSALYLCASSFGGGGSGELFFGEGSRLTVL.

The CDR3 region has the DNA TGTGCCAGCAGTGAGCGGGGCAACTCCTATAATTCACCCCTCCACTTT. It translates to CASSERGNSYNSPLHF. The rearrangement uses TRBV25-1 and TRBJ1-6; tentative D call: TRBD1 (5 bases). V dropped 3 bases and J dropped 0 bases, with 9 bases sitting between them. Germline V gene data show CDR1 as MGHDK and CDR2 as SYGVNS. The CDR3 is 16 residues long.

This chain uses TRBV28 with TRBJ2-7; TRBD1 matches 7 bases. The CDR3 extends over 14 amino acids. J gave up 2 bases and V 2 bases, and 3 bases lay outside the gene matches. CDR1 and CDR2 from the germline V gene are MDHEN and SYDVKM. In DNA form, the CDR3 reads TGTGCCAGCAGTTTAGTGACAGGGACCTACGAGCAGTACTTC. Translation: CASSLVTGTYEQYF.

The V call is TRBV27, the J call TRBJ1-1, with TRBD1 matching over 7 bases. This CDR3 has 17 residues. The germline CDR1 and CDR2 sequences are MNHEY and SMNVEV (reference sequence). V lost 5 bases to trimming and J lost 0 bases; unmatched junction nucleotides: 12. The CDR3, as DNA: TGTGCCAGCAGTCCAACACCTGGGACAGCTCTGAACACTGAAGCTTTCTTT. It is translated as CASSPTPGTALNTEAFF.

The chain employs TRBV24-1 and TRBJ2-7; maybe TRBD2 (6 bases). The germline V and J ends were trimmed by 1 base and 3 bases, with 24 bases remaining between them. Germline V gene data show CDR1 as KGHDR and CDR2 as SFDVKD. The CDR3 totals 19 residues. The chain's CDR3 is CATSDFSGSSVIPIYEQYF. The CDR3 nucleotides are TGTGCCACCAGTGATTTTTCTGGGTCTAGCGTCATTCCCATCTACGAGCAGTACTTC.

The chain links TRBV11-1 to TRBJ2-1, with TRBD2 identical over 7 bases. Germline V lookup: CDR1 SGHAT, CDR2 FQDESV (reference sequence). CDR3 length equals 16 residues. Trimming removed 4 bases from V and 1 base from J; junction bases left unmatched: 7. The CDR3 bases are TGTGCCAGCAGCTCGGGCGGGGGAGGATCCTACAATGAGCAGTTCTTC. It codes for CASSSGGGGSYNEQFF.

CDR3 nucleotides: TGTGCCAGCAGAGGGACAGAACTAGGAAACACAGATACGCAGTATTTT. Translated, it gives CASRGTELGNTDTQYF. The chain recombines TRBV25-1 with TRBJ2-3, with 7 nucleotides matching TRBD1. Germline V lookup: CDR1 MGHDK, CDR2 SYGVNS. V lost 6 bases and J lost 2; bases outside the gene matches: 11. This CDR3 contains 16 residues.

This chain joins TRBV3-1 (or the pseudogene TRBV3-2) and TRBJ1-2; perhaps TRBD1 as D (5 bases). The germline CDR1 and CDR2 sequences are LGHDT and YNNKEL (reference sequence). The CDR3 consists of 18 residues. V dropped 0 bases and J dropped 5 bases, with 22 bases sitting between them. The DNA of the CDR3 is TGTGCCAGCAGCCAAGAGATAGGCCCGGCAGGGATTTATTATGGCTACACCTTC. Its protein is CASSQEIGPAGIYYGYTF.

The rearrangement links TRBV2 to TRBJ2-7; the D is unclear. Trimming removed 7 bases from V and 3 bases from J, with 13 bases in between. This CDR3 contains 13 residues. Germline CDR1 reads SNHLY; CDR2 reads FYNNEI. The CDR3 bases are TGTGCCAGCAATGTGAGGCGCATCTACGAGCAGTACTTC. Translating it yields CASNVRRIYEQYF.

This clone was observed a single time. Here the CDR3 DNA reads TGTGCCAGCAGCCTCAGGACAGTACTTGCAACTAATGAAAAACTGTTTTTT. Translating gives CASSLRTVLATNEKLFF. The genes are TRBV3-1 (or the pseudogene TRBV3-2) and TRBJ1-4; TRBD1 might be the D (6 bases). The germline V gene has CDR1 LGHDT and CDR2 YNNKEL (reference sequence). The length of the CDR3 is 17 residues. Between the trimmed V and J ends, which lost 4 bases and 0 bases, there was a span of 15 bases.

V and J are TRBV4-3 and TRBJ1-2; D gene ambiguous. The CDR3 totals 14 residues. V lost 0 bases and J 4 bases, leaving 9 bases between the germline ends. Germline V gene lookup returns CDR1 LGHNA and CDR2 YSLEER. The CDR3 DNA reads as TGCGCCAGCAGCCAAGATTCGCGTTTCTATGGCTACACCTTC. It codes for CASSQDSRFYGYTF.

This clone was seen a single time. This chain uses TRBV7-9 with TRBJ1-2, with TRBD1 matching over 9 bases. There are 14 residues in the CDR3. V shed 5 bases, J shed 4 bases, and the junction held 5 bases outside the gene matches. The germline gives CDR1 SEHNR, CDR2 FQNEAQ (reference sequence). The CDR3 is CASSQQGAGYGYTF. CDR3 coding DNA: TGTGCCAGCAGCCAACAGGGGGCCGGCTATGGCTACACCTTC. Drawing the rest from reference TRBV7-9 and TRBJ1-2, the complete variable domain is DTGVSQNPRHKITKRGQNVTFRCDPISEHNRLYWYRQTLGQGPEFLTYFQNEAQLEKSRLLSDRFSAERPKGSFSTLEIQRTEQGDSAMYLCASSQQGAGYGYTFGSGTRLTVV.

This chain's CDR3 is CASSQTRGTSAVSDTQYF. Written as DNA, the CDR3 is TGTGCCAGCAGCCAAACCCGAGGGACTAGCGCGGTGTCAGATACGCAGTATTTT. V is TRBV3-1 (or the pseudogene TRBV3-2) and J is TRBJ2-3, with 10 bases matching TRBD2. Germline V lookup: CDR1 LGHDT, CDR2 YNNKEL (reference sequence). The CDR3 is made up of 18 amino acids. After removal of 2 bases from V and 4 bases from J, the junction contained 12 bases not matched to a gene.

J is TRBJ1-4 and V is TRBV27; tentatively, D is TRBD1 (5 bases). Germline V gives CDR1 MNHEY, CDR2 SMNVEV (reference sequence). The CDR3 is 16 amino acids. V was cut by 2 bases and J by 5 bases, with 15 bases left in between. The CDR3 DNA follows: TGTGCCAGCAGTTTAAGGGGCTTCCGTGAAAATGAAAAACTGTTTTTT. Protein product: CASSLRGFRENEKLFF.

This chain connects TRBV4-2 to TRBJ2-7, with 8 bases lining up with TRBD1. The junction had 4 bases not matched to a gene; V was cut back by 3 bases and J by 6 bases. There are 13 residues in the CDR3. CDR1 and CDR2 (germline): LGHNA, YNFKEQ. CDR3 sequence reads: CASSHRTGREQYF. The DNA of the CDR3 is TGTGCCAGCAGCCACCGGACAGGGCGCGAGCAGTACTTC.

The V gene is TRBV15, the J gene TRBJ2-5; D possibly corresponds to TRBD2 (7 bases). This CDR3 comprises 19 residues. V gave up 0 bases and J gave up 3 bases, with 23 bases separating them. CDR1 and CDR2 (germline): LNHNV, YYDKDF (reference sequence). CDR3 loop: CATSRDSFQARGREETQYF. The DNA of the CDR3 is TGTGCCACCAGCAGAGATTCTTTCCAGGCGCGGGGGCGAGAAGAGACCCAGTACTTC.

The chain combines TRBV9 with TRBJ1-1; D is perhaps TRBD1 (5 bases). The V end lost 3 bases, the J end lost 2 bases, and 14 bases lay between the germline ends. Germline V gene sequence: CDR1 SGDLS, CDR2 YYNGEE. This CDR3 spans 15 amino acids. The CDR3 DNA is TGTGCCAGCAGCGAACACGACAGCCCAAACACTGAAGCTTTCTTT. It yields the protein CASSEHDSPNTEAFF.

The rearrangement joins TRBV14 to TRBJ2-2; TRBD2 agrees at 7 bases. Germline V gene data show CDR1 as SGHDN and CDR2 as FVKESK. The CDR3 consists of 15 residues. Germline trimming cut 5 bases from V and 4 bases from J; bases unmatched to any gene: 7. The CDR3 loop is CASSGLGRVTGELFF. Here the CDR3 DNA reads TGTGCCAGCAGCGGACTAGGACGAGTCACCGGGGAGCTGTTTTTT.